This TCR beta chain was found in a study of blood T cell repertoires in COVID-19. Study-wide context: COVID-19 samples, acute and convalescent, were from the United States, Italy and Spain.

Clones were read by immunoSEQ multiplex PCR, and TCRdb kept only the in-frame ones, dropping some. Of 300,000 to 400,000 clones listed, 89% were seen once; the top ten hold approximately 5%. The CDR3 spans 14 residues. The V call is TRBV12-1, the J call TRBJ2-1; TRBD2 is the table's D call and was not checked against the DNA. TRBV12-1 is annotated as a pseudogene. Sequenced material: PBMCs or T cells enriched from blood (not recorded which). The receptor was derived from a man between 60 and 70 years old who had recovered from COVID-19. The CDR3 nucleotides read TGTGCCAGCAGCCCCCCGGATAGCCGGGATGAGCAGTTCTTC. This gives the protein CASSPPDSRDEQFF.